This paragraph covers one TCR beta chain sequence. This clone turned up a few times. No cognate antigen has been identified for it. Base qualities are not recorded, but no much larger clone differs from it by a single base. This sample was taken from a study of cytomegalovirus exposure and HLA in healthy donors (dated by TCRdb to the late 2010s). As for the study more broadly: According to an earlier analysis of several hundred of the donors, roughly 180 million T cells yielded some 120 million unique TCR beta sequences and about 300 Gb of sequence data. About 300 gigabases of sequencing data and approximately 85 million unique TCR sequences were included in an early release covering about 620 HLA-typed donors. Of the roughly 400 genotyped donors, around 81% fell in the genetic ancestry cluster associated with self-reported Caucasian donors. The study aimed to test whether cataloging public T cell receptors could reveal signatures of past pathogen exposure. The study used immunosequencing to profile the T cell repertoires of several hundred subjects and linked those repertoires to cytomegalovirus serostatus. In addition to the first cohort of 666 subjects, a separate validation cohort of 100 to 150 different subjects was used. High-throughput TCR immunosequencing, statistical association of individual TCRs with disease status, and machine learning were combined to predict cytomegalovirus infection status. A later analysis re-analyzed previously published TCR beta repertoires from 660 or so donors and added high-resolution HLA genotyping to study TCR occurrence patterns. The later analysis used no new phenotypic data to find candidate immune exposures, relying instead on TCR beta sequences and their occurrence across donors. An earlier analysis of 587 of the donors used high-throughput TCR beta sequencing to judge whether each TCR beta V gene segment behaved as functional or pseudogenic. Donor age, sex, ethnicity and CMV serostatus were compiled alongside the repertoire data. In a later genetic analysis, genome-wide SNP genotypes for about 55% of the roughly 700 donors were used, and that subset was treated as a discovery cohort. All discovery cohort repertoires had been generated using a single sequencing platform. HLA typing included class I and class II loci at four-digit resolution. Typing coverage differed by locus: A, B, C, DRB1 and DQB1 were typed in about 629-630 donors, DQA1 in approximately 520, DPA1 in approximately 600, and DPB1 in just under 490. Several DR-DQ haplotypes were handled as single units for association and clustering because linkage in the cohort was strong. Among 300 to 450 genotyped donors of the cohort, an average of approximately 230,000 unique TCR beta nucleotide sequences were sequenced per donor, roughly a sixth of them non-productive.

V is reduced by 0 bases and J by 4 bases, leaving a spacing of 12 bases between them. The CDR3 goes from the cysteine to the phenylalanine over 15 residues. The sequence is cut down to CDR3 DNA, 45 bases in frame from base 1. The germline V gene gives CDR1 as ENHRY and CDR2 as SYGVKD. The cohort comprised some 680 healthy bone marrow donors. At the time of sampling, all cohort members were nominally healthy, though unrecorded immune exposures were likely present. The donor was CMV seronegative and belonged to the group of 380 or so seronegative cohort members. A peripheral blood sample was collected from each donor, and TCR beta sequencing was performed on peripheral blood mononuclear cells. Genomic DNA was extracted from the blood cell samples with the Qiagen DNeasy Blood Extraction Kit. Library preparation used the immunoSEQ multiplex PCR assay. For the multiplex PCR, a mixture combining 60 forward primers for TCR Vbeta segments and 13 reverse primers for TCR Jbeta segments was used. The CDR3 region of rearranged TCR beta genes was amplified from genomic DNA by a multiplex PCR assay. The amplified TCR beta libraries were sequenced on the Illumina HiSeq System as 87-base-pair reads. The authors' analysis ran thus. A later analysis counted approximately 74 million unique TCR beta chains across the 640 or so repertoires, and around 9.9 million of these chains were shared by at least two donors. To remove PCR and sequencing errors, raw reads were error-corrected and collapsed into unique sequences using a nearest-neighbor algorithm that merged closely related sequences. V, D and J gene segments were assigned by aligning CDR3 sequences to IMGT reference sequences. For a sequence to be retained, a match of at least six nucleotides was required to both a V gene segment and a J gene segment. A rearrangement was called productive if the CDR3 had no stop codons and remained in frame with V and J, and every other rearrangement was called non-productive. CDR3 was defined by IMGT convention, running from the second conserved V-encoded cysteine to the conserved J-encoded phenylalanine. The earlier analysis of around 640 of the donors excluded sequences that lacked an unambiguous match to a single V gene segment. In an earlier analysis of some 590 of the donors, V segments were called functional above 56.7% productive rearrangements and were called segregating when the between-donor standard deviation exceeded 5%. To diagnose cytomegalovirus status from the catalog of TCR beta chain sequences, a statistical classification framework was built. In a later analysis, TCR nucleotide sequences were compared against IMGT/GENE-DB human TR gene sequences so that V and J genes could be assigned. A later analysis assigned CDR3 sequences and most-parsimonious VDJ recombination scenarios with the TCRdist pipeline. In a later analysis, each TCR beta chain was defined by its CDR3 amino acid sequence together with its V-gene family, and reads without a unique V-gene family were excluded. As a way to deal with suspected cross-contamination and a sequencing artifact, a later analysis dropped approximately 590 nucleotide sequences that were highly shared and had low generation probability. A later analysis calculated a clonal expansion index for each public chain from normalized within-repertoire ranks of inferred template counts. In a later analysis, generation probabilities were computed with a VDJ recombination model fitted to out-of-frame rearrangements, and the resulting probabilities were checked against IGoR. In a later analysis, hypergeometric tests were used to score TCR-TCR, TCR-HLA and TCR-CMV co-occurrence, with a repertoire-size bias correction applied to TCR pairs. A later analysis estimated false discovery rates by permuting HLA or CMV assignments 20 times. In a later analysis, co-occurring TCRs were grouped using DBSCAN, with TCRdist sequence similarity added in when clustering inside HLA-allele-positive subsets. Repertoires with fewer than 30,000 or more than 120,000 public chains, plus five repertoires with anomalous nucleotide sharing, were excluded from co-occurrence clustering. The table was pulled from immuneACCESS by TCRdb, which kept in-frame rearrangements only. Such tables lose some clones; where checked, under half of the loss comes from unresolved V genes, and the rest has no known cause. That table gives V, J and clone size, and the DNA gave D and trimming. The sample table holds 150,000 to 200,000 clones, of which approximately 86% were seen once. The leading ten clones occupy about 1.5% of the sample.

Study-wide conclusions, independent of this receptor: Cytomegalovirus status was reported to be diagnosed by the classifier with high specificity and sensitivity in both the original and validation cohorts. The sequencing pipeline was judged likely to have produced a cluster of highly shared sequence variants as a technical artifact. In a later analysis, several top co-occurrence clusters were reported to appear linked to parvovirus B19, influenza, CMV and Epstein-Barr virus. In the study, 150 to 200 TCR beta chains were listed as associated with cytomegalovirus. Immune exposure information for the cohort was limited to CMV serostatus. A later genetic analysis associated a missense DCLRE1C variant with V-gene and J-gene trimming of TCR beta chains, and an independent cohort replicated the association. According to a later genetic analysis, donors in an Asian-associated ancestry cluster had fewer N-insertions in productive TCRs than the approximately 610-donor mean. A later analysis associated around 16,000 TCR beta sequences with specific HLA alleles at a false discovery rate of 0.05. Linkage disequilibrium might explain the correlated functional status among segregating V segments, but an unknown experimental factor could not be ruled out. In an earlier analysis of about 600 of the donors, most TCR beta V segments appeared in productive rearrangements about 87% or about 30% of the time, broadly matching IMGT annotations. In a later analysis, HLA-associated TCR beta chains were found to be more clonally expanded and to have lower generation probabilities than equally common non-associated chains. Because counts were too low, some 17 rarely observed V segments, including chromosome 9 orphons, were excluded from the earlier analysis of 500 to 700 of the donors. The 87-base-pair reads could not distinguish some IMGT-functional V segments, including TRBV6-2 and TRBV6-3, so those segments were excluded. Only TCR beta chains were sequenced in this cohort, and the absence of alpha or paired-chain data limited detectable features. A later analysis found that most CMV-associated TCR beta chains appeared HLA-restricted, with HLA associations seemingly driven largely by CMV exposure. Three of the identified cytomegalovirus-associated TCR beta chains were confirmed in vitro to be specific for cytomegalovirus antigens. When HLA alleles, especially DR and DQ, strongly co-occurred, TCR associations were difficult to assign to individual alleles. A further reported finding was that TCR beta sequences accurately predicted the HLA-A and HLA-B alleles for most subjects in the first cohort. Most TCR sequences were seen in very few donors, while some public TCRs were found in many individuals. The presence/absence analyses assumed that sequencing depth was roughly uniform across donors, and that assumption may not be true. The authors suggested that the approach could potentially be extended to other disease states and immunological phenotypes. Because some donors lacked HLA typing at each locus, the association tests relied only on the typed subset. A later analysis found that TCR association rates varied across HLA loci, with DRB1 alleles showing the most associated TCRs and HLA-C alleles the fewest.

Sequencing was carried out using PBMCs. This TCR was recovered from a male donor in good health and CMV-seronegative. Here the chain combines TRBV10-3 and TRBJ2-5, and TRBD1 may be the D gene, going by 6 matching bases. The nucleotide sequence is given as TGTGCCATCAGTGAGTCGCCAGGGGCGCGAGAGACCCAGTACTTC. It encodes CAISESPGARETQYF.